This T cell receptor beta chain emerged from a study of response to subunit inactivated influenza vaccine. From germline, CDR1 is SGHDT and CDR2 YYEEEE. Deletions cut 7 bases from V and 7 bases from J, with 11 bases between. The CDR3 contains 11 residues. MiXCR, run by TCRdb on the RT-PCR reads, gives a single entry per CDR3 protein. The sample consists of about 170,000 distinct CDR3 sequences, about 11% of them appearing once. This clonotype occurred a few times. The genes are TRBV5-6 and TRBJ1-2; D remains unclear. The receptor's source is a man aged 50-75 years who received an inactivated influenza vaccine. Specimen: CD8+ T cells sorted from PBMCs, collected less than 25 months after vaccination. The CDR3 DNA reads TGTGCCAGCCATAAAGGACCTGGCTACACCTTC. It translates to CASHKGPGYTF.